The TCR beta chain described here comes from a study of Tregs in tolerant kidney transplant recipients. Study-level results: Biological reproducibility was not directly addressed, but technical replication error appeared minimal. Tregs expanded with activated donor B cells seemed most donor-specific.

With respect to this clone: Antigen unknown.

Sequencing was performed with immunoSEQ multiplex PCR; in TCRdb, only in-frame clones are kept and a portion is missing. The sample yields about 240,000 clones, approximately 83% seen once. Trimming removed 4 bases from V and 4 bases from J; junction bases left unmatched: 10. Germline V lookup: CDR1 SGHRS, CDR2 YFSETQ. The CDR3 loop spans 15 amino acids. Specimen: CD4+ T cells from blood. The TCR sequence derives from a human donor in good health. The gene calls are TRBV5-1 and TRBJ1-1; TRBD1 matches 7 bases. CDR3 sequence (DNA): TGCGCCAGCAGCCTATCGACAGGGTATAGCACTGAAGCTTTCTTT. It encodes CASSLSTGYSTEAFF.